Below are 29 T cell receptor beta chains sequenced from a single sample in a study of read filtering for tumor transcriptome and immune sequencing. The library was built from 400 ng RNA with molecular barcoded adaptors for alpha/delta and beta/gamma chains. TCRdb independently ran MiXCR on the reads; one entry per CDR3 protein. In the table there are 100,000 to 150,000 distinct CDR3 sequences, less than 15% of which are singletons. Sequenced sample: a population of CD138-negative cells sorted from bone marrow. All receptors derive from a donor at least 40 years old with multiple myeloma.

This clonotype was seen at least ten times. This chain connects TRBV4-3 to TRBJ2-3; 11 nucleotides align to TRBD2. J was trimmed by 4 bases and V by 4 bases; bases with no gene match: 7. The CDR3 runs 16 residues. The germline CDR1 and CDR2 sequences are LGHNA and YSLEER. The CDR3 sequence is CASSLTLAGVSDTQYF. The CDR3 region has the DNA TGCGCCAGCAGCCTAACACTAGCGGGAGTCTCAGATACGCAGTATTTT.

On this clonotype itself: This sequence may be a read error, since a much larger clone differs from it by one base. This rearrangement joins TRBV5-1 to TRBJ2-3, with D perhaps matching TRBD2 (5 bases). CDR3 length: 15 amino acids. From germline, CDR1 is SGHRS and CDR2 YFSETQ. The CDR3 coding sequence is TGCGCCAGCAGCTTGGATGGGAGAGGCACAGATACGCAGTGTTTT. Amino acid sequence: CASSLDGRGTDTQCF.

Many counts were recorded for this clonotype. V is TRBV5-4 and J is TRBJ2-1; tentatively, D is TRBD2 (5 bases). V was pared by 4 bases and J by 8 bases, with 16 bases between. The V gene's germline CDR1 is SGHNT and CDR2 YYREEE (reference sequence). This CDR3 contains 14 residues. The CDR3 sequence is CASSLGIKVDEQFF. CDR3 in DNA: TGTGCCAGCAGCCTCGGGATCAAGGTCGATGAGCAGTTCTTC. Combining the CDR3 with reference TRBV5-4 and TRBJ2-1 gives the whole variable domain ETGVTQSPTHLIKTRGQQVTLRCSSQSGHNTVSWYQQALGQGPQFIFQYYREEENGRGNFPPRFSGLQFPNYSSELNVNALELDDSALYLCASSLGIKVDEQFFGPGTRLTVL.

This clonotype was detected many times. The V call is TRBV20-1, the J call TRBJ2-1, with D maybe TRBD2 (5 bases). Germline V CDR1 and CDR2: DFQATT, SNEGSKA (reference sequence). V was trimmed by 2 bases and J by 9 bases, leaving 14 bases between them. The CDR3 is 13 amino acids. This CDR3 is CSARSAWESEQFF. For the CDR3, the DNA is TGCAGTGCTAGAAGTGCGTGGGAGAGTGAGCAGTTCTTC.

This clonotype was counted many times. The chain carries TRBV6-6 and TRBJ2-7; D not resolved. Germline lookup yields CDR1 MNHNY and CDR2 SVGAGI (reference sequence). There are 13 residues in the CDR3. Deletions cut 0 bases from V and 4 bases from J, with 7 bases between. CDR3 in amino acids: CASSYSVAYEQYF. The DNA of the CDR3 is TGTGCCAGCAGTTACTCGGTTGCTTACGAGCAGTACTTC.

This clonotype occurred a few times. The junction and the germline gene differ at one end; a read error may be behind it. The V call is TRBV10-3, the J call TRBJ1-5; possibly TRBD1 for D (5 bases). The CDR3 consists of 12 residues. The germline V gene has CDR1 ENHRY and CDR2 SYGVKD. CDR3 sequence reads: CAIGDRGQPQHF. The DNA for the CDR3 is TGTGCCATCGGTGATAGGGGTCAGCCCCAGCATTTT.

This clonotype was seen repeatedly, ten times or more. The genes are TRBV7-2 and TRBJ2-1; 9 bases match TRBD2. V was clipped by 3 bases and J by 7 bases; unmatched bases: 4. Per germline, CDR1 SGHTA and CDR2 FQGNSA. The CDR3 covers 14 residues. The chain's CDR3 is CASSFSGSFNEQFF. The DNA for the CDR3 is TGTGCCAGCAGCTTTAGCGGGAGCTTTAATGAGCAGTTCTTC. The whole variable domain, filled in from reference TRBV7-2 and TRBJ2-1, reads GAGVSQSPSNKVTEKGKDVELRCDPISGHTALYWYRQSLGQGLEFLIYFQGNSAPDKSGLPSDRFSAERTGGSVSTLTIQRTQQEDSAVYLCASSFSGSFNEQFFGPGTRLTVL.

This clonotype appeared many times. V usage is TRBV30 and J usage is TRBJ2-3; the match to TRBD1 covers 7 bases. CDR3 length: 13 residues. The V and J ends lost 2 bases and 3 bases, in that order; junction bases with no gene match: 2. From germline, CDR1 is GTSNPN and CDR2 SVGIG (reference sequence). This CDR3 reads CAWSQGVTDTQYF. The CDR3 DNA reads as TGTGCCTGGAGTCAGGGGGTAACAGATACGCAGTATTTT.

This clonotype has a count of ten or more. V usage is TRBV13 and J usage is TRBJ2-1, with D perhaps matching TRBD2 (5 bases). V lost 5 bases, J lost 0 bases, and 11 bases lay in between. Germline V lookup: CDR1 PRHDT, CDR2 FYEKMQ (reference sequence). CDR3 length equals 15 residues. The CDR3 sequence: CASSTGTPSYNEQFF. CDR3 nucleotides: TGTGCCAGCAGCACGGGAACACCCTCCTACAATGAGCAGTTCTTC. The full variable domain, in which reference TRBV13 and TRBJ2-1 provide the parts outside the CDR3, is AAGVIQSPRHLIKEKRETATLKCYPIPRHDTVYWYQQGPGQDPQFLISFYEKMQSDKGSIPDRFSAQQFSDYHSELNMSSLELGDSALYFCASSTGTPSYNEQFFGPGTRLTVL.

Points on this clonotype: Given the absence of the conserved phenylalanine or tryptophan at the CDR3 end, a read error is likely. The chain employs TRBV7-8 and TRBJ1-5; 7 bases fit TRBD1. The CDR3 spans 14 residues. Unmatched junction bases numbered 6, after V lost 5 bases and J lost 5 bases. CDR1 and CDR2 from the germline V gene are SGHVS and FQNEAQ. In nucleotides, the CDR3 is TGTGCCAGCAGCGGAGAGGGGGCCCATCAGCCCCAGCATATT. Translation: CASSGEGAHQPQHI.

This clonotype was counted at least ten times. CDR3 amino acids: CSAPEDGNTEAFF. The DNA for the CDR3 is TGCAGTGCTCCCGAGGACGGGAACACTGAAGCTTTCTTT. The chain uses TRBV20-1 and TRBJ1-1; D unclear. With 5 bases removed from V and 1 base from J, the gap between germline ends came to 11 bases. CDR3 length equals 13 residues. Germline CDR1 reads DFQATT; CDR2 reads SNEGSKA (reference sequence).

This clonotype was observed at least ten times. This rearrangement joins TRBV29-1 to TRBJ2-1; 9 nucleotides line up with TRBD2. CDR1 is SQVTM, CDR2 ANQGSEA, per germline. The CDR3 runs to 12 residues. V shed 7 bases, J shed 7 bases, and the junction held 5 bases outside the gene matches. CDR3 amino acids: CSAGTSRNEQFF. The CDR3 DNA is TGCAGCGCCGGGACTAGCAGGAATGAGCAGTTCTTC.

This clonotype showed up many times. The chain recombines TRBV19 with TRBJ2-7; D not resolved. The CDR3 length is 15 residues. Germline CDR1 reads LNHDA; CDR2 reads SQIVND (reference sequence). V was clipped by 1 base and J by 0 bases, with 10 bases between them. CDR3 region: CASSIGGRSSYEQYF. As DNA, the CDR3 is TGTGCCAGTAGTATAGGAGGCAGGAGCTCCTACGAGCAGTACTTC.

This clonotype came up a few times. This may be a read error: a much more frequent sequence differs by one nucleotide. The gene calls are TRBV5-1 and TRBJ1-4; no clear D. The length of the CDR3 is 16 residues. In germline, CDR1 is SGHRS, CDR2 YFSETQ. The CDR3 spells CASSLAGGAKSEKRFF. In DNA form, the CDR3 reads TGCGCCAGCAGCTTGGCCGGAGGAGCCAAGAGCGAAAAACGGTTTTTT.

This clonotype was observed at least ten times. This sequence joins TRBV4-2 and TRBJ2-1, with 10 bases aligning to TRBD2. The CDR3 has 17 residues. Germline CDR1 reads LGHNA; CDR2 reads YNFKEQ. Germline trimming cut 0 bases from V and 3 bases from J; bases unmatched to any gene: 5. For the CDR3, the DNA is TGTGCCAGCAGCCAAGATTTAGCGGGAGGACTCTACAATGAGCAGTTCTTC. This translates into CASSQDLAGGLYNEQFF.

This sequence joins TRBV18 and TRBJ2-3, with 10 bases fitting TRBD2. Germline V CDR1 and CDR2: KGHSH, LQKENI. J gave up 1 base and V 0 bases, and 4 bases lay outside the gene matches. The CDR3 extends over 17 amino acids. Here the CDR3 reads CASSPPSLAGGTDTQYF. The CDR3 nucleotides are TGTGCCAGCTCACCACCGTCGCTAGCGGGAGGCACAGATACGCAGTATTTT.

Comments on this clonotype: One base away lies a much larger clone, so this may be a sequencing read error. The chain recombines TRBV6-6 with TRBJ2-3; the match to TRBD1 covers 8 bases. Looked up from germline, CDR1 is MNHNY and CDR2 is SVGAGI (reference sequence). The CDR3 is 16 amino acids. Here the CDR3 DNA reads TGTGCCAGCGGTTACCTCCGGGACAGGTTGACAGATACGCAGTATTTT. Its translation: CASGYLRDRLTDTQYF.

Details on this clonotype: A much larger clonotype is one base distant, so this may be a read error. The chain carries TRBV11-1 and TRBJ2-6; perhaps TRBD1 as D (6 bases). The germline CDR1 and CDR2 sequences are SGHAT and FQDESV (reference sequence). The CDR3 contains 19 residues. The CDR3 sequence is CASSFVLGHHYSGTNVLTF. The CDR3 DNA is TGTGCCAGCAGCTTCGTCCTGGGACACCATTACTCTGGGACCAACGTCCTGACTTTC.

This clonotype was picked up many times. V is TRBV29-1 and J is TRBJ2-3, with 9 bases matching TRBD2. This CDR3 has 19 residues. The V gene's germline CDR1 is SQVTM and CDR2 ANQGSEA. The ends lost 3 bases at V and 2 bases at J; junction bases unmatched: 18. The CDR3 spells CSVDDAGTSFPILTDTQYF. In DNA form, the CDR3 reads TGCAGCGTTGACGATGCCGGGACTAGCTTTCCGATCCTCACAGATACGCAGTATTTT.

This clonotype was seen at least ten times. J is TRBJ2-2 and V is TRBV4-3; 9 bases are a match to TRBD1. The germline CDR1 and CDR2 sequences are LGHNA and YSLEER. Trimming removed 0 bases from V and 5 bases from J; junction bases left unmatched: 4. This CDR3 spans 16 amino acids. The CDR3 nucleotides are TGCGCCAGCAGCCAAGATGCCGGGACAGGGACCGGGGAGCTGTTTTTT. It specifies CASSQDAGTGTGELFF.

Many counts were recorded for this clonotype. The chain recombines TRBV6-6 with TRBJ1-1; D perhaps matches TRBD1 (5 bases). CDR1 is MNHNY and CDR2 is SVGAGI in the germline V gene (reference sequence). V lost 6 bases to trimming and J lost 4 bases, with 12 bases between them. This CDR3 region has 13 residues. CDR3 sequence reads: CASSPLGGTEAFF. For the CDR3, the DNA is TGTGCCAGCAGCCCGCTGGGGGGCACTGAAGCTTTCTTT.

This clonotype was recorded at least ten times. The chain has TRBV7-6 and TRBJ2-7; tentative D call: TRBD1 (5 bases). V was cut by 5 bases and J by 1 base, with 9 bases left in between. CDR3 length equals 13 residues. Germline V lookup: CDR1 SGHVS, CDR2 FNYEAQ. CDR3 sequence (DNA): TGTGCCAGCAGCGCAGCAGGGTCCTACGAGCAGTACTTC. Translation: CASSAAGSYEQYF.

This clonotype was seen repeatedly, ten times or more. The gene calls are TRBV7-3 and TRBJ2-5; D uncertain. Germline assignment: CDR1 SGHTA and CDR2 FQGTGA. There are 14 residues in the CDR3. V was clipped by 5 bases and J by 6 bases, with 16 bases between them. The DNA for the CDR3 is TGTGCCAGCAGCCCCGGGCCGCAGGAGCAGACCCAGTACTTC. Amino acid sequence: CASSPGPQEQTQYF.

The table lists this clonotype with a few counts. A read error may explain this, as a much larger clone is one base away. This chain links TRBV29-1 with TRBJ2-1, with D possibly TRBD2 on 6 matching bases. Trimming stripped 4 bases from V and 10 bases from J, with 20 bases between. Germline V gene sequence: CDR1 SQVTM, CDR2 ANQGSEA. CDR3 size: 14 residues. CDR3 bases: TGCAGCGTTGGGGGCGGGACCGGGACGAAGGAGCAGTTCTTC. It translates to CSVGGGTGTKEQFF.

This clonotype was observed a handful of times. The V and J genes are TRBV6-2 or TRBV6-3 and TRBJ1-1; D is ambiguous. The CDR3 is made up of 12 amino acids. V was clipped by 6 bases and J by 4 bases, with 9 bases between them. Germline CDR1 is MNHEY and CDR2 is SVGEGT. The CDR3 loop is CASRVGSTEAFF. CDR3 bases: TGTGCCAGCAGGGTGGGGAGCACTGAAGCTTTCTTT.

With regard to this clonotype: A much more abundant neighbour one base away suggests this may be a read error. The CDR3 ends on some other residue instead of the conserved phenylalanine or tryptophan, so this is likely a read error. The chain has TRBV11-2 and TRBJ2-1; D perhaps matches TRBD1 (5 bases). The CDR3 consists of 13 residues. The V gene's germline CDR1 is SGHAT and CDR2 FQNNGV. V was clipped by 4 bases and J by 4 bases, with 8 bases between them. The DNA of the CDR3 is TGTGCCAGCAGCTCGGACAATTACAATGAGCAGTTCCTC. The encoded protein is CASSSDNYNEQFL.

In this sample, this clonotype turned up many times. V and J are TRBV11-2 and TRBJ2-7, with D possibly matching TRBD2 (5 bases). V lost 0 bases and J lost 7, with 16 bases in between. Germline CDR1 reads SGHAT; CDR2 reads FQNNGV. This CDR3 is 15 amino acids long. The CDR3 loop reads CASSLDPLRGDEQYF. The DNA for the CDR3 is TGTGCCAGCAGCTTAGATCCCCTCCGGGGAGATGAGCAGTACTTC.

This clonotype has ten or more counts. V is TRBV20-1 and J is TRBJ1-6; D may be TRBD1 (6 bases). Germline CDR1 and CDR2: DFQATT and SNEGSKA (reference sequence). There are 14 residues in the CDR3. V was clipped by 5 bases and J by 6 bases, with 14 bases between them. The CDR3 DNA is TGCAGTGCTTCTCTAGGGGGAATTAATTCACCCCTCCACTTT. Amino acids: CSASLGGINSPLHF.

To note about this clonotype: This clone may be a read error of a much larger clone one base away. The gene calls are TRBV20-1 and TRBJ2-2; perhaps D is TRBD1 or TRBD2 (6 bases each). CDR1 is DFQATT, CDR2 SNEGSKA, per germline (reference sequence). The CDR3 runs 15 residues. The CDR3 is CSARSPGAPSGGLFF. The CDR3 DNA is TGCAGTGCTAGATCTCCGGGGGCCCCCTCCGGGGGGCTGTTTTTT.